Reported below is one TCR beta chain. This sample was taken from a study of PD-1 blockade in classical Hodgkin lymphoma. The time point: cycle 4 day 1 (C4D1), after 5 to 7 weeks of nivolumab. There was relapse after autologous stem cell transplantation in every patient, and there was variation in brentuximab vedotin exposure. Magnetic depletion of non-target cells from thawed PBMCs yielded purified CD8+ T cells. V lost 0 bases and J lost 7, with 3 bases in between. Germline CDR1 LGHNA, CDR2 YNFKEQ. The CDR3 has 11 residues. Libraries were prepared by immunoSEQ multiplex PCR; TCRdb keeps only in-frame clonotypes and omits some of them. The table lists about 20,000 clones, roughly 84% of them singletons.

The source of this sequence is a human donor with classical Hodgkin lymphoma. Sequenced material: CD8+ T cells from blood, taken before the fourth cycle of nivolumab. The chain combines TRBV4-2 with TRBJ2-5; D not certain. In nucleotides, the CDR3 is TGTGCCAGCAGCCAAGAGGGGACCCAGTACTTC. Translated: CASSQEGTQYF.